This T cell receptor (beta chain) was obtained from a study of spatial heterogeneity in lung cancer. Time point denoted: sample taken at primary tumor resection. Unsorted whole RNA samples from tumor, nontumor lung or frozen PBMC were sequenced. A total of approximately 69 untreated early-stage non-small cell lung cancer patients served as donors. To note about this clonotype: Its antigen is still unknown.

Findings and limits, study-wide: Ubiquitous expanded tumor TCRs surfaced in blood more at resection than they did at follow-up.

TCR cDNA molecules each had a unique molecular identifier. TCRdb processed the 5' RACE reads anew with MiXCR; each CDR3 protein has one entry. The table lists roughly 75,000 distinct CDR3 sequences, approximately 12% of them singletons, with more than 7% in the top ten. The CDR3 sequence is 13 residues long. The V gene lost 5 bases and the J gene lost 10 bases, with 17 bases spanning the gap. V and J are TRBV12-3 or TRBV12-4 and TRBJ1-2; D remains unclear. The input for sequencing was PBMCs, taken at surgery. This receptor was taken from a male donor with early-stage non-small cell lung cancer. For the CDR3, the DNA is TGTGCCAGCAGTACCGACACTACTATGGCCTACACCTTC. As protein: CASSTDTTMAYTF.